The 28 T cell receptor beta chains given below trace back to one sample, sequenced in a study of regulatory T cells in long-lasting Graves disease. Documented time point: newly diagnosed GD, antithyroid drugs for less than 3 months. Researchers made the TCR library from RNA that was extracted from PBMCs. Arm-PCR with iRepertoire HTBI primers amplified the CDR3 regions for these TCR beta libraries. TCRdb independently ran MiXCR on the multiplex PCR reads; one entry per CDR3 protein. This table has some 370,000 distinct CDR3 sequences, roughly 10% appearing once. The same data also contributed to another study, on T cells in Graves' hyperthyroidism and ophthalmopathy.

The sample was peripheral blood mononuclear cells (PBMCs), taken at new diagnosis, from a patient treated with antithyroid drugs. The receptor set was obtained from a woman aged 18 to 35 with Graves disease.

This clonotype was detected only a few times. In DNA, the CDR3 is TGTGCCAGCAGCCAAGATCGACAGGCCGATGGAAACATTCAGTACTTC. This gives the protein CASSQDRQADGNIQYF. The chain combines TRBV14 with TRBJ2-4; TRBD1 is a possible D gene (6 bases). Germline CDR1 SGHDN, CDR2 FVKESK. The CDR3 extends over 16 amino acids. V lost 0 bases to trimming and J lost 6 bases, with 15 bases between them. The complete variable domain, with remaining parts taken from reference TRBV14 and TRBJ2-4, reads EAGVTQFPSHSVIEKGQTVTLRCDPISGHDNLYWYRRVMGKEIKFLLHFVKESKQDESGMPNNRFLAERTGGTYSTLKVQPAELEDSGVYFCASSQDRQADGNIQYFGAGTRLSVL.

This clonotype was recorded at least ten times. CDR3 in amino acids: CSARKGSMNTEAFF. CDR3 DNA sequence: TGCAGTGCTAGGAAAGGGTCCATGAACACTGAAGCTTTCTTT. The chain is built from TRBV20-1 and TRBJ1-1, with no clear D. The germline V gene encodes CDR1 DFQATT and CDR2 SNEGSKA (reference sequence). The CDR3 has 14 residues. V lost 3 bases, J lost 0 bases, and 11 bases lay in between.

The chain combines TRBV7-6 with TRBJ2-6, with TRBD1 as a possible D gene (5 bases). Germline V gene lookup returns CDR1 SGHVS and CDR2 FNYEAQ. CDR3 length: 13 amino acids. Trimming cost V 6 bases and J 4 bases, with 7 bases left between them. The CDR3 loop is CASSAGGANVLTF. CDR3 nucleotide sequence: TGTGCCAGCAGTGCAGGGGGGGCCAACGTCCTGACTTTC.

This clonotype came up many times. This chain links TRBV6-9 with TRBJ2-7; D call uncertain. The germline V and J ends were trimmed by 3 bases and 7 bases, with 16 bases remaining between them. The V gene's germline CDR1 is MNHGY and CDR2 SVAAGI. This CDR3 spans 14 amino acids. The CDR3 reads CASSYPSGRREQYV. CDR3 nucleotide sequence: TGTGCCAGCAGTTACCCCAGTGGCCGGCGGGAGCAGTACGTC.

This clonotype was observed many times. The genes are TRBV30 and TRBJ2-3; a weak D match, TRBD1 (5 bases). Trimming took off 5 bases at V and 3 bases at J, with 12 bases between the two ends. CDR3 length equals 13 residues. CDR1 GTSNPN and CDR2 SVGIG come from the germline V gene (reference sequence). The CDR3: CAWLTDGTDTQYF. CDR3 sequence (DNA): TGTGCCTGGTTGACAGATGGGACAGATACGCAGTATTTT.

The gene calls are TRBV27 and TRBJ1-6; TRBD1 agrees at 8 bases. This CDR3 is 16 amino acids long. CDR1 and CDR2 from the germline V gene are MNHEY and SMNVEV (reference sequence). The J segment lost 6 bases and the V segment lost 5 bases, leaving 9 bases of the junction unmatched. The CDR3 DNA follows: TGTGCCAGCAGTCTCCGGGACAGGCCACTTAATTCACCCCTCCACTTT. Amino acid sequence: CASSLRDRPLNSPLHF.

The rearrangement joins TRBV4-3 to TRBJ2-5; tentatively, D is TRBD1 (6 bases). Trimming stripped 3 bases from V and 3 bases from J, with 11 bases between. The CDR3 is 14 amino acids. Germline V lookup: CDR1 LGHNA, CDR2 YSLEER. As DNA, the CDR3 is TGCGCCAGCAGCCATTGGGGGCGGGAAGAGACCCAGTACTTC. Translated: CASSHWGREETQYF.

In its sample, this clonotype was seen many times. The rearrangement links TRBV7-2 to TRBJ2-1; unclear D gene. Germline V gives CDR1 SGHTA, CDR2 FQGNSA. The V end lost 3 bases, the J end lost 0 bases, and 15 bases lay between the germline ends. The CDR3 totals 17 residues. CDR3 region: CASSFPGLLSSYNEQFF. Here the CDR3 DNA reads TGTGCCAGCAGCTTCCCGGGTCTTTTAAGCTCCTACAATGAGCAGTTCTTC.

This clonotype was counted ten times or more. This chain connects TRBV18 to TRBJ2-3; D possibly uses TRBD1 or TRBD2 (5 bases each). Germline CDR1 is KGHSH and CDR2 is LQKENI. The V gene lost 0 bases and the J gene lost 5 bases, with 12 bases spanning the gap. This CDR3 is built from 15 residues. In DNA form, the CDR3 reads TGTGCCAGCTCACCACCGGGACCCCGGGGAGATACGCAGTATTTT. Protein product: CASSPPGPRGDTQYF.

Notes on this clonotype: The conserved final phenylalanine or tryptophan is absent from the CDR3, which likely points to a read error. The chain couples TRBV7-8 to TRBJ2-3; 9 bases map to TRBD1. V dropped 1 base and J dropped 3; count of bases not matched to a gene: 8. Germline loops: CDR1 SGHVS, CDR2 FQNEAQ. This CDR3 contains 17 residues. CDR3 sequence (DNA): TGTGCCAGCAGCTTAGGGAACCGGGACAGGGTAACAGATACGCAGTATCTT. This encodes CASSLGNRDRVTDTQYL.

This chain uses TRBV11-2 with TRBJ2-1; D unresolved. Germline assignment: CDR1 SGHAT and CDR2 FQNNGV. V was shortened by 7 bases and J by 5 bases, with 9 bases between the two germline ends. The CDR3 covers 12 residues. CDR3: CASKTYNNEQFF. The CDR3 bases are TGTGCCAGCAAAACCTATAACAATGAGCAGTTCTTC.

The chain employs TRBV7-6 and TRBJ1-2; the match to TRBD1 covers 8 bases. V dropped 2 bases and J dropped 8; count of bases not matched to a gene: 7. The CDR3 consists of 14 residues. From germline, CDR1 is SGHVS and CDR2 FNYEAQ. CDR3 in amino acids: CASSLKAGGAGYTF. The CDR3, as DNA: TGTGCCAGCAGCTTAAAAGCAGGGGGCGCGGGCTACACCTTC.

This clonotype was seen repeatedly, ten times or more. In DNA form, the CDR3 reads TGCGCCAGCAGCCAAGATTCGAGGGGTTTAGCAGATACGCAGTATTTT. Translated, it gives CASSQDSRGLADTQYF. J is TRBJ2-3 and V is TRBV4-3; tentatively, D is TRBD1 or TRBD2 (5 bases each). Trimming took off 0 bases at V and 4 bases at J, with 14 bases between the two ends. This CDR3 has 16 amino acids. Germline assignment: CDR1 LGHNA and CDR2 YSLEER.

The chain recombines TRBV4-3 with TRBJ2-1; 7 bases align to TRBD1. The CDR3 extends over 17 amino acids. Germline V lookup: CDR1 LGHNA, CDR2 YSLEER. The trim removed 0 bases at V and 2 bases at J, leaving 7 bases unmatched. The CDR3 reads CASSQDMDRPPYNEQFF. In DNA, the CDR3 is TGCGCCAGCAGCCAAGATATGGACAGGCCCCCCTACAATGAGCAGTTCTTC.

The CDR3 protein is CASSIEEGYTEAFF. In DNA form, the CDR3 reads TGTGCCAGTAGTATAGAAGAGGGCTACACTGAAGCTTTCTTT. The V and J genes are TRBV19 and TRBJ1-1; D gene ambiguous. V lost 0 bases, J lost 3 bases, and 8 bases lay in between. The CDR3 is 14 residues long. The germline gives CDR1 LNHDA, CDR2 SQIVND (reference sequence).

This clonotype was seen at least ten times. The genes are TRBV27 and TRBJ2-3; 8 nucleotides align to TRBD1. This CDR3 has 16 residues. V gave up 6 bases and J gave up 6 bases; unmatched junction bases: 14. Germline values: CDR1 MNHEY, CDR2 SMNVEV (reference sequence). As DNA, the CDR3 is TGTGCCAGCAGCCTGACGGGACAGGCCCCGCGGGATACGCAGTATTTT. It encodes CASSLTGQAPRDTQYF.

This clonotype was recorded a few times. The chain uses TRBV5-1 and TRBJ2-5, with TRBD2 matching 8 bases. CDR1 SGHRS and CDR2 YFSETQ come from the germline V gene. The CDR3 runs 13 residues. J gave up 7 bases and V 3 bases, and 5 bases lay outside the gene matches. CDR3 amino acids: CASSSGGGRTQYF. CDR3 DNA: TGCGCCAGCAGCTCCGGGGGGGGTCGGACCCAGTACTTC.

This clonotype has a count of ten or more. CDR3 DNA sequence: TGTGCCAGCAGTGAATACAATAACTATGGCTACACCTTC. Translation: CASSEYNNYGYTF. The V gene is TRBV25-1, the J gene TRBJ1-2; D is unclear. The CDR3 totals 13 residues. V lost 0 bases and J 1 base, leaving 3 bases between the germline ends. The V gene's germline CDR1 is MGHDK and CDR2 SYGVNS.

This rearrangement joins TRBV5-6 to TRBJ1-2; no reliable D call. Trimming took off 1 base at V and 2 bases at J, with 9 bases between the two ends. Germline V gene sequence: CDR1 SGHDT, CDR2 YYEEEE. This CDR3 is 14 amino acids long. This chain's CDR3 is CASSLLGLNYGYTF. CDR3 sequence (DNA): TGTGCCAGCAGCTTGTTAGGCCTCAACTATGGCTACACCTTC.

This clonotype was observed a handful of times. A much larger clone lies a single base off, so this may be a read error. Since no conserved phenylalanine or tryptophan closes the CDR3, a read error is the likely cause. The chain is built from TRBV11-2 and TRBJ1-2, with a weak D call TRBD1 (6 bases). Per the germline V gene, CDR1 is SGHAT and CDR2 is FQNNGV. The CDR3 covers 15 residues. V lost 0 bases, J lost 2 bases, and 10 bases lay in between. CDR3 bases: TGTGCCAGCAGCTTAGAGAATCAGGGGAACTATGGCTACACCCTC. Its protein is CASSLENQGNYGYTL.

The V gene is TRBV4-3, the J gene TRBJ2-3; 7 positions agree with TRBD2. This CDR3 has 18 amino acids. From germline, CDR1 is LGHNA and CDR2 YSLEER. V shed 2 bases, J shed 0 bases, and the junction held 11 bases outside the gene matches. The CDR3 DNA sequence: TGCGCCAGCAGCCAAAGTAGCGGGCGGCCCCCTAGCACAGATACGCAGTATTTT. It is translated as CASSQSSGRPPSTDTQYF.

This clonotype was observed many times. V usage is TRBV7-9 and J usage is TRBJ2-3; D possibly uses TRBD1 or TRBD2 (5 bases each). The length of the CDR3 is 15 residues. Germline lookup yields CDR1 SEHNR and CDR2 FQNEAQ (reference sequence). The V end lost 5 bases, the J end lost 1 base, and 13 bases lay between the germline ends. CDR3 sequence: CASSPSGPGTDTQYF. The CDR3 DNA sequence: TGTGCCAGCAGCCCCTCGGGACCCGGCACAGATACGCAGTATTTT.

This clonotype came up many times. The gene calls are TRBV7-8 and TRBJ2-1; 13 bases are a match to TRBD2. TRBJ2-5 explains the end of the DNA better; the J call may be wrong. This CDR3 has 17 amino acids. Germline-derived CDR1 and CDR2 are SGHVS and FQNEAQ. The CDR3: CATKIGTSGKNQETQYF. CDR3 coding DNA: TGTGCCACGAAGATCGGGACTAGCGGGAAAAACCAAGAGACCCAGTACTTC.

The chain employs TRBV29-1 and TRBJ2-2; D is unresolved. The CDR3 has 18 residues. Germline V gives CDR1 SQVTM, CDR2 ANQGSEA. V was cut by 3 bases and J by 4 bases, with 24 bases left in between. The CDR3 loop is CSVEGPPTFSKSTGELFF. The CDR3 DNA is TGCAGCGTTGAGGGCCCACCAACGTTTTCAAAGAGCACCGGGGAGCTGTTTTTT.

The chain joins TRBV7-9 to TRBJ1-2; D is possibly TRBD1 (6 bases). This CDR3 has 14 residues. Germline CDR1 reads SEHNR; CDR2 reads FQNEAQ (reference sequence). Between the trimmed V and J ends, which lost 5 bases and 4 bases, there was a span of 14 bases. The CDR3 DNA reads as TGTGCCAGCAGCCCCTTGACAGGTTTCTATGGCTACACCTTC. This codes for CASSPLTGFYGYTF.

This clonotype occurred many times. The genes are TRBV24-1 and TRBJ2-3; D gene uncertain. Germline CDR1 and CDR2: KGHDR and SFDVKD. The germline V and J ends were trimmed by 4 bases and 2 bases, with 6 bases remaining between them. The CDR3 has 13 amino acids. The CDR3 loop reads CATSEANTDTQYF. The CDR3 DNA sequence: TGTGCCACCAGTGAGGCTAACACAGATACGCAGTATTTT.

Details on this clonotype: This could be a read error, since a much larger clone is one nucleotide away. CDR3 amino acids: CASSLDSELPHRTNEKLFF. CDR3 DNA: TGTGCCAGCAGTTTGGACAGTGAACTGCCGCACCGGACTAATGAAAAACTGTTTTTT. V usage is TRBV28 and J usage is TRBJ1-4, with a tentative D call TRBD1 (6 bases). V was trimmed by 3 bases and J by 2 bases, leaving 22 bases between them. This CDR3 has 19 amino acids. From germline, CDR1 is MDHEN and CDR2 SYDVKM. The full variable domain, with the rest looked up from reference TRBV28 and TRBJ1-4, is DVKVTQSSRYLVKRTGEKVFLECVQDMDHENMFWYRQDPGLGLRLIYFSYDVKMKEKGDIPEGYSVSREKKERFSLILESASTNQTSMYLCASSLDSELPHRTNEKLFFGSGTQLSVL.

Ten or more counts support this clonotype. The junction and the germline gene differ at one end; a read error may be behind it. The J gene is TRBJ1-3, the V gene TRBV28; a possible D gene is TRBD1 (5 bases). Germline CDR1 and CDR2: MDHEN and SYDVKM. The CDR3 consists of 11 residues. In nucleotides, the CDR3 is TGTGCCAGCAGTCGGGGCCCGGACGGACATTTT. Translated: CASSRGPDGHF.